Below, one TCR beta chain is given with its context. Its antigen is unknown. There are no base qualities to consult, and no much larger clone falls within one base. Enrolling through a virtual design, the prospective study's participants ranged in age from roughly 18 to 100 years and lived across some 23 United States geographic areas. In the prospective study, cohorts were assigned on the basis of participant-reported clinical history obtained from a screening survey and a study questionnaire. Recovered participants in ImmuneRACE Cohort 3 were defined by two consecutive negative NP/OP PCR tests, clearance by a healthcare professional, or resolution of symptoms. Each participant in the prospective study had whole blood, serum and a nasopharyngeal or oropharyngeal swab collected by mobile phlebotomists. Prospective study participants could optionally give additional blood draws and questionnaires over a roughly two-month period. Prospective study blood samples were shipped either frozen or at room temperature before DNA extraction.

TCRbeta CDR3 regions were amplified from genomic DNA using the immunoSEQ Assay, a bias-controlled multiplex PCR. In the paper's pipeline: Within the assay, amplification of reference gene primers was used to estimate how many nucleated cells each sample contained. To quantify the absolute abundance of each unique TCRbeta CDR3 rearrangement, sequence reads were collapsed and filtered. Productive Simpson clonality was computed per sample as the square root of Simpson's diversity index over productive rearrangements. TCRdb re-hosts the immuneACCESS table, in-frame sequences only. Its copies lack some clones; in the studies checked, an unresolved V gene accounts for under half of them, and the cause for the rest is not known. That table furnishes V, J and clone size, whereas the DNA furnished D and trimming. The sample data list more than 150,000 clones, and around four fifths of these were observed just once. The ten most abundant clones make up 10% to 15% of the sample.

The trim is 5 bases for V and 0 bases for J, with a gap of 10 bases between the germline ends. The CDR1 and CDR2 encoded by the germline V gene are SGHVS and FQNEAQ. CDR3 length: 14 amino acids, cysteine to phenylalanine. Just the 42-base CDR3 DNA is kept, in frame starting at base 1. This sample stems from a study of blood T cell repertoires in COVID-19 (dated by TCRdb to the early 2020s). Broadly, across the study: Samples from collaborators originated in the United States, Italy and Spain and spanned both the acute and convalescent phases of COVID-19. Where available, HLA class I and class II types were obtained from metadata supplied by the sample provider rather than from assay-based typing. The dataset comprised deeply sampled blood TCRbeta repertoires from subjects exposed to, actively infected with, or recovered from COVID-19. Sample metadata almost always included a de-identified subject ID, COVID-19 status, age in years and sex. The samples were drawn from two sources: the first 160 participants of the ongoing ImmuneRACE study, and 1,200 or so subjects contributed by 6 global collaborators. The prospective study material was composed of cDNA or gDNA derived from T cells, B-cell-depleted T cells, or PBMCs. The repertoires were released in a freely available public database meant as a resource for research on the immune response to SARS-CoV-2. Results and caveats for the whole study, not just this receptor: The quantity of clinical and demographic metadata differed by source and by participant and was supplied without curation.

The chain was built from TRBV7-8 and TRBJ1-1, with TRBD1 perhaps the D gene, on 5 matching bases. The clonotype was recovered from a woman aged 60-70 years who had recovered from COVID-19. The sample was PBMCs or T cells enriched from blood (not recorded which). The DNA is TGTGCCAGCAGCGAGGACACTATGAACACTGAAGCTTTCTTT. The translation is CASSEDTMNTEAFF.